These T cell receptor beta chains were read from a single sample in a study of spatial heterogeneity in lung cancer. Each CDR3 protein is one row after TCRdb ran MiXCR on the 5' RACE reads. The repertoire holds approximately 11,000 distinct CDR3 sequences, with around a quarter as singletons. Sequences were derived from PBMCs, sampled at surgery. These receptors were collected from a female donor with early-stage non-small cell lung cancer. Both conserved end residues are part of each CDR3. The D gene is left open where the match is weak. Clone size is stated in some rows and not others, as once, few, many or a class when expanded.

d_call clone_size j_call v_call cdr3_nt cdr3_aa
- few TRBJ1-2 TRBV7-2 TGTGCCAGCTTGGCAGGGGCAGACTATGGCTACACCTTC CASLAGADYGYTF
- few TRBJ2-7 TRBV20-1 TGCAGTGCTAGCGGAGGGACAAGTGCGGACGAGCAGTACTTC CSASGGTSADEQYF
- many TRBJ2-5 TRBV12-3/TRBV12-4 TGTGCCAGCACCATACAAGAGACCCAGTACTTC CASTIQETQYF
TRBD2 medium-sized TRBJ2-7 TRBV6-2/TRBV6-3 TGTGCCAGCAGGCTAGCGGAGACCTACGAGCAGTACTTC CASRLAETYEQYF
- - TRBJ1-2 TRBV3-1 TGTGCCAGCAGCCAAGGCAGGACTAACTATGGCTACACCTTC CASSQGRTNYGYTF
TRBD2 few TRBJ2-1 TRBV7-2 TGTGCCAGCAGCACTTGGACTAGCGGCTACAATGAGCAGTTCTTC CASSTWTSGYNEQFF
- - TRBJ1-3 TRBV7-9 TGTGCCAGCAGCTCGACAGGTGACGGAAACACCATATATTTT CASSSTGDGNTIYF
- - TRBJ2-7 TRBV13 TGTGCCAGCAGCCCCCGAGGCGGGGTCTACGAGCAGTACTTC CASSPRGGVYEQYF
- few TRBJ1-2 TRBV12-3/TRBV12-4 TGTGCCAGCAGACTCCTAGGGTATGGCTACACCTTC CASRLLGYGYTF
TRBD2 many TRBJ2-5 TRBV7-8 TGTGCCAGCAGCTCCCGGGCTAGCGGGGCCCCATGGGCCCAGTACTTC CASSSRASGAPWAQYF
- medium-sized TRBJ2-4 TRBV27 TGTGCCAGCAGTTGGGACAAACTTGGAGCAGAGTACTTC CASSWDKLGAEYF
- medium-sized TRBJ2-3 TRBV7-2 TGTGCCAGCAGCTTTACGGACCCTAGCACAGATACGCAGTATTTT CASSFTDPSTDTQYF
- - TRBJ1-2 TRBV18 TGTGCCAGCTCACCGGGTGGGGGGCCGGACGGCTACACCTTC CASSPGGGPDGYTF
- - TRBJ1-4 TRBV3-1 TGTGCCAGCAGCCAAGCGACAGAAAAACTGTTTTTT CASSQATEKLFF
- - TRBJ1-1 TRBV7-8 TGTGCCAGCAGCCCTCCTCCAGGGAACGGTGAAGCTTTCTTT CASSPPPGNGEAFF
TRBD1 - TRBJ1-1 TRBV20-1 TGCAGTGCTAAGGGGGCTGGGGACACTGAAGCTTTCTTT CSAKGAGDTEAFF
TRBD1 - TRBJ1-1 TRBV18 TGTGCCAGCACGTTACAGGGGGACACTGAAGCTTTCTTT CASTLQGDTEAFF
- few TRBJ1-2 TRBV20-1 TGCAGTGCTAGACCCCATACTTCGGGGGGCTATGGCTACACCTTC CSARPHTSGGYGYTF
- - TRBJ2-1 TRBV30 TGTGCCTGGAGTGTAGGAGGGTCCTCTTGCAATGAGCAGTTCTTC CAWSVGGSSCNEQFF
TRBD2 medium-sized TRBJ2-5 TRBV20-1 TGCAGTGCCAAGTTGACTAGCGGGAGGCCCCGGGAGACCCAGTACTTC CSAKLTSGRPRETQYF
TRBD2 medium-sized TRBJ2-1 TRBV12-3/TRBV12-4 TGTGCCAGCAGACGACTAGCGGGAGCCTACAATGAGCAGTTCTTC CASRRLAGAYNEQFF
- few TRBJ1-5 TRBV6-6 TGTGCCAGCAGCCGGGCGGAGGCTAGCCAGCCCCAGCATTTT CASSRAEASQPQHF
TRBD2 many TRBJ2-2 TRBV14 TGTGCCAGCAGCCAAGAAACTAGCGCGATCACCGGGGAGCTGTTTTTT CASSQETSAITGELFF
TRBD2 - TRBJ2-7 TRBV5-1 TGCGCCAGCAGCTTGGCCAGCGGGAGCCCCTACGAGCAGTACTTC CASSLASGSPYEQYF
TRBD2 - TRBJ2-3 TRBV11-2 TGTGCCAGCAGCTTAGAAGGGGGACTAGCGGGAGGTACAGATACGCAGTATTTT CASSLEGGLAGGTDTQYF
TRBD1 few TRBJ1-5 TRBV19 TGTGCCAGTAGTAGGACAGGGGAACAGCCCCAGCATTTT CASSRTGEQPQHF
TRBD1 - TRBJ2-7 TRBV18 TGTGCCAGCTCACCCGGGACAGGGTCTAAGTACGAGCAGTACTTC CASSPGTGSKYEQYF
TRBD1 - TRBJ1-3 TRBV7-8 TGTGCCAGCAGCCACAGGGGTACCTCTAGAAACACCATATATTTT CASSHRGTSRNTIYF
- many TRBJ2-2 TRBV20-1 TGCAGCGCCCGGGGGCGTAACACCGGGGAGCTGTTTTTT CSARGRNTGELFF
- few TRBJ2-7 TRBV11-2 TGTGCCAGCAGCCGGACTGGCGGGGTCGACGAGCAGTACTTC CASSRTGGVDEQYF
- few TRBJ2-1 TRBV12-3/TRBV12-4 TGTGCCAGCAGCCAACGGGACGTCAACAATGAGCAGTTCTTC CASSQRDVNNEQFF